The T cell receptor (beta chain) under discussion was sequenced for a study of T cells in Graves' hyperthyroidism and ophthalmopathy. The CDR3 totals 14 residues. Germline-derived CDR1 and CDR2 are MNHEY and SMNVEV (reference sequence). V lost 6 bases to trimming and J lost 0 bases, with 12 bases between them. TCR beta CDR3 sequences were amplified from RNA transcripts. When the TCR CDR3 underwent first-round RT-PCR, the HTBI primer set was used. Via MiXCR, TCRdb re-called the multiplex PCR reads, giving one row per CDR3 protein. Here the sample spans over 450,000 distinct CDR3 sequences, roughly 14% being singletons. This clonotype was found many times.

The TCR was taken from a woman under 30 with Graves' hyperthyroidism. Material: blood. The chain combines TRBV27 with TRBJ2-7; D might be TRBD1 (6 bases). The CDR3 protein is CASRDLDSSYEQYV. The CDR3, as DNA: TGTGCCAGCAGGGACTTGGACAGCTCCTACGAGCAGTACGTC.